This section outlines one T cell receptor (beta chain) sequence together with its context. The data stem from a study of neoadjuvant anti-PD-1 for oral cavity cancer. Stated time point: after neoadjuvant nivolumab, at surgical resection. CDR1 is KGHSH and CDR2 is LQKENI in the germline V gene. Deletions cut 3 bases from V and 3 bases from J, with 14 bases between. The CDR3 totals 15 residues. Blood libraries mostly used approximately 450 ng genomic DNA, six replicates each. TCRdb keeps only in-frame clones here, not all; method: immunoSEQ multiplex PCR. Counted here are about 9,600 clones, 66% occurring once; the ten biggest clones make up 3.5% to 4.5%.

This TCR was sampled from a person between 40 and 79 years old with oral cavity squamous cell carcinoma. Sequencing used PBMCs, obtained after nivolumab (anti-PD-1) treatment. The chain carries TRBV18 and TRBJ1-2, with a weak D call TRBD1 (5 bases). CDR3 in amino acids: CASSPLPEGYYGYTF. Written as DNA, the CDR3 is TGTGCCAGCTCACCGCTTCCGGAGGGGTACTATGGCTACACCTTC.